Detailed here is one T cell receptor beta chain. The record originates from a study of blood T cell repertoires in COVID-19. The overall study: Spain, Italy and the United States supplied samples that represented acute and convalescent COVID-19.

The V gene's germline CDR1 is MRHNA and CDR2 SNTAGT. The CDR3 sequence is 16 residues long. With V trimmed by 6 bases and J by 9 bases, 13 bases remained unmatched. The protocol was immunoSEQ multiplex PCR, while the TCRdb copy is restricted to in-frame clones and leaves out a portion. The table shows 250,000 to 350,000 clones, with approximately 90% occurring only once. The receptor was derived from a man aged 18 to 35 with active or convalescent COVID-19. The sequencing input was peripheral blood. This chain links TRBV6-4 with TRBJ2-1, with 11 positions matching TRBD2. The CDR3 is CASSQSGTSGSIEQFF. In DNA, the CDR3 is TGTGCCAGCAGCCAGTCCGGGACTAGCGGATCAATTGAGCAGTTCTTC.